The present T cell receptor (beta chain) was sequenced within a study of regulatory T cells in long-lasting Graves disease (dated by TCRdb to 2020 to 2022). A note on the overall study: Persistent Graves' disease meant more than 5 years of antithyroid drug treatment with TSH receptor autoantibodies that stayed positive. In the clinical cohort, patients with persistent Graves' disease had used antithyroid drugs for an average of approximately eleven years. Persistent Graves' disease patients were compared with newly diagnosed Graves' disease patients by peripheral blood TCR sequencing and RNA sequencing. A total of roughly 33 samples underwent TCR sequencing: about 13 from persistent and approximately 20 from newly diagnosed Graves' disease patients. The study took place in China and was registered as a clinical trial. Study-wide findings and limitations: A larger number of public clonotypes was shared among persistent patients (fewer than 3,000) than among newly diagnosed patients (around 970). Peripheral blood alone was examined, since thyroid tissue, which constituted the primary lesion, could not be accessed. Compared with newly diagnosed patients, persistent Graves' disease patients had lower TCR Shannon entropy and fewer highly expanded clones, which suggests clonal expansion. The small sample size was acknowledged by the authors as a limitation that may reduce accuracy. Only the TCR beta chain was sequenced and analyzed.

The label giving this sample's time point can be read as: persistent/refractory GD, antithyroid drugs over 5 years with positive TRAb. For both TCR sequencing and RNA sequencing, RNA was extracted from PBMCs in TRIzol. The diagnosis of Graves' disease followed American Thyroid Association guidelines. Recruitment of patients was carried out at an endocrinology department in Xi'an, China. Each patient gave about 10 milliliters of peripheral blood, collected in an EDTA anticoagulant tube. Ficoll Paque Plus density gradient separation was used to isolate PBMCs, and no additional T cell sorting was done. An Agilent 2100 Bioanalyzer and agarose gel were used to check RNA quality, while a NanoDrop 2000 measured RNA concentration. Libraries were built with multiplex PCR. Sequencing used an Illumina HiSeq 4000. TCR beta libraries were built with iRepertoire HTBI primers and Arm-PCR amplification of CDR3 regions. PCR products were gel purified before sequencing. For the original study's pipeline: A total of under 80 TRBV and 14 TRBJ segments were identified across samples and were used for gene usage analysis of CDR3 amino acid clonotypes. COPE and FqMerger were used to merge filtered high-quality paired reads into contigs. BLAST was used to align contigs to the IMGT TRBV, TRBD and TRBJ reference genes, and CDR3 was defined following IMGT. Any clonotype with a frequency above 0.1% was classified as a highly expanded clone. Repertoire diversity was measured by Shannon entropy, and V-J evenness by the Gini coefficient. A clonotype found in more than one individual was treated as public. TCRdb reprocessed the public reads (quality trimming at Q25 with fastp, clone calling with MiXCR) and kept in-frame beta chains. Each CDR3 protein appears once, grouped with its most common genes and DNA. V and J calls and clone size were set by TCRdb, not the authors. This sample comprises some 430,000 distinct CDR3 sequences, roughly 21% of them detected only once. Of the sample, about 7% is held by the ten largest clones.

For this clonotype: Its antigen is currently not known. Qualities for individual bases were not recorded, and no much larger clone is one base off.

Sequencing was performed on peripheral blood mononuclear cells (PBMCs), taken when the disease was refractory, from a patient treated with antithyroid drugs. The TCR comes from a female donor with Graves disease.

For the CDR3, the sequence is CASSLAQGARDEQYF. The DNA sequence follows: TGTGCCAGCAGTCTAGCACAGGGGGCACGCGACGAGCAGTACTTC. Recombination joined TRBV28 with TRBJ2-7, and TRBD1 aligns with 9 junction nucleotides. Its CDR3 holds 15 amino acids, cysteine through phenylalanine. The CDR3 DNA has 45 bases and is translated from base 1. CDR1 and CDR2, looked up from the germline V gene, are MDHEN and SYDVKM. Compared with germline, V lacks 5 bases and J lacks 5 bases; bases without a gene match: 10.